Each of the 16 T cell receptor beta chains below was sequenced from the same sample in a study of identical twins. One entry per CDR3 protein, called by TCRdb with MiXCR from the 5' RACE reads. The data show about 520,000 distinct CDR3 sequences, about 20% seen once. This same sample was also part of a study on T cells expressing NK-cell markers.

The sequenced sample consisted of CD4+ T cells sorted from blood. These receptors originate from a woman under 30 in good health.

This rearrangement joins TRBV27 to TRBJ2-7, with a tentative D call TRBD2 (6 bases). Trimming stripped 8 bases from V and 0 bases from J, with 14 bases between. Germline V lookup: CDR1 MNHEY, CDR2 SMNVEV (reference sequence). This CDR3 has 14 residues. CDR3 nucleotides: TGTGCCAGCCGGAGGGCCAGCGTCTCCTACGAGCAGTACTTC. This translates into CASRRASVSYEQYF.

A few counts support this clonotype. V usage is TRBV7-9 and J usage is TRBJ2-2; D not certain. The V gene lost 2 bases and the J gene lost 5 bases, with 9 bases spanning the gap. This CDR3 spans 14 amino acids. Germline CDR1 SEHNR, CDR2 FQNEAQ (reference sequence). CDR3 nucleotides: TGTGCCAGCAGCTTATCTAGTCGTACCGGGGAGCTGTTTTTT. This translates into CASSLSSRTGELFF.

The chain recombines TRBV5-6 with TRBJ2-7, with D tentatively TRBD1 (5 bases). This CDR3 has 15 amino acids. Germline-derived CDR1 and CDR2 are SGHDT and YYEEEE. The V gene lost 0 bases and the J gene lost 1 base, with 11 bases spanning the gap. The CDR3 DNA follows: TGTGCCAGCAGCTTGGATTACAGGTGGTCCTACGAGCAGTACTTC. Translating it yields CASSLDYRWSYEQYF.

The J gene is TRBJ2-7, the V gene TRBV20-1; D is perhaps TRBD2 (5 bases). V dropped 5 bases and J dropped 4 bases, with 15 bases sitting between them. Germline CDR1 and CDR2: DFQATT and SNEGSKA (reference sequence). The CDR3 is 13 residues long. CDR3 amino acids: CSAPGLGAYEQYF. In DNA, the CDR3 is TGCAGTGCTCCGGGTTTGGGAGCATACGAGCAGTACTTC.

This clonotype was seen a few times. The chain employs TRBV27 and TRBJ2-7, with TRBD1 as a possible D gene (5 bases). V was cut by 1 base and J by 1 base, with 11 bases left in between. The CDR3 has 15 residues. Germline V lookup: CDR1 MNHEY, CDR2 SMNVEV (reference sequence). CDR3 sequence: CASSLLDAGSYEQYF. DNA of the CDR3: TGTGCCAGCAGTTTATTAGATGCAGGGTCCTACGAGCAGTACTTC.

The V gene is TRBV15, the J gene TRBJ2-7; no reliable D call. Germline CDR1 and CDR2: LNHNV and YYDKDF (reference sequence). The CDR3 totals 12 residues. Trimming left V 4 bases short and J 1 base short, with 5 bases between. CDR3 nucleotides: TGTGCCACCAGCACCCAGTCCTACGAGCAGTACTTC. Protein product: CATSTQSYEQYF.

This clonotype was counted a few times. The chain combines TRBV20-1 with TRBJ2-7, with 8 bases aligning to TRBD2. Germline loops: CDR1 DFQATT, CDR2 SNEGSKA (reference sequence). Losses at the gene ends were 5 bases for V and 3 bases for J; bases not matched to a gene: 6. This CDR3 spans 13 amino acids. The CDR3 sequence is CSAFLAGHYEQYF. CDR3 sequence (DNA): TGCAGTGCTTTTCTAGCGGGCCACTACGAGCAGTACTTC.

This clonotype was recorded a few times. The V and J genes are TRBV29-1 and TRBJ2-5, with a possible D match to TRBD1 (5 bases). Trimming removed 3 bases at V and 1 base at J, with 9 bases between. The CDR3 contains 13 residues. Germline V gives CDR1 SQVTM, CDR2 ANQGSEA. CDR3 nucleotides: TGCAGCGTTGATGGCCAGGGCCAAGAGACCCAGTACTTC. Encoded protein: CSVDGQGQETQYF.

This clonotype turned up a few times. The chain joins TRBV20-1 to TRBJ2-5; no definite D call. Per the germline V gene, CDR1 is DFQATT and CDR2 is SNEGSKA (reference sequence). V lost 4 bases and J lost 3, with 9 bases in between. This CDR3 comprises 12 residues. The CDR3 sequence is CSAKVAEETQYF. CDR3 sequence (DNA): TGCAGTGCTAAGGTGGCAGAAGAGACCCAGTACTTC.

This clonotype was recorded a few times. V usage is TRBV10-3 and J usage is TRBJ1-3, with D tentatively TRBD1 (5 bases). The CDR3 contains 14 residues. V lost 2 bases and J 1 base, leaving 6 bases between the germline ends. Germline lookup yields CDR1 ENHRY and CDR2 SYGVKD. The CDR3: CAISEAGSGNTIYF. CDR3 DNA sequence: TGTGCCATCAGTGAGGCAGGGTCTGGAAACACCATATATTTT.

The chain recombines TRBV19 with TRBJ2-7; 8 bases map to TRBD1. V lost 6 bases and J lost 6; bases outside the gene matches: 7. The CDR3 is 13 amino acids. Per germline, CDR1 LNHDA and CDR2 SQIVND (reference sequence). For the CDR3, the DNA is TGTGCCAGTAGAAACAATCAGGGGGCCGAGCAGTACTTC. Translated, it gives CASRNNQGAEQYF.

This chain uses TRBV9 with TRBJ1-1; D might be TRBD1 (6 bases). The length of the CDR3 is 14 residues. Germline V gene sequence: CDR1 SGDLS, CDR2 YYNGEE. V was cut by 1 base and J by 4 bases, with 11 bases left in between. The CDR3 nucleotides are TGTGCCAGCAGCGTAATGGGGGCGACCACTGAAGCTTTCTTT. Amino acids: CASSVMGATTEAFF.

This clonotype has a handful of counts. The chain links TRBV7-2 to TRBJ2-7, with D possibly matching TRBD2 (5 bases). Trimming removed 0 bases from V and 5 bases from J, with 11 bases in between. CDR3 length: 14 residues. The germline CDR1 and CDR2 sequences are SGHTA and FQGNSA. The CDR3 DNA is TGTGCCAGCAGCTTAGCGAGGGAACAAAACGAGCAGTACTTC. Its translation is CASSLAREQNEQYF. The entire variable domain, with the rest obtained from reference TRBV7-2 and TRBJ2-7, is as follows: GAGVSQSPSNKVTEKGKDVELRCDPISGHTALYWYRQSLGQGLEFLIYFQGNSAPDKSGLPSDRFSAERTGGSVSTLTIQRTQQEDSAVYLCASSLAREQNEQYFGPGTRLTVT.

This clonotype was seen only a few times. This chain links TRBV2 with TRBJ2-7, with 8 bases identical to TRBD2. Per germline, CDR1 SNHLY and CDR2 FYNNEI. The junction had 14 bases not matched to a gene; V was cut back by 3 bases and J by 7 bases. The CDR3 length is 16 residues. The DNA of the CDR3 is TGTGCCAGCAGTGACCCAGCGGGGGACGCACCCGGTGAGCAGTACTTC. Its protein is CASSDPAGDAPGEQYF.

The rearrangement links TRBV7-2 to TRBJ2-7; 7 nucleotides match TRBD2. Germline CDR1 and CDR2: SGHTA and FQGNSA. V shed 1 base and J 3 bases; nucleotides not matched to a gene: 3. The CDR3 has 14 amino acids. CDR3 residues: CASSLGPSGYEQYF. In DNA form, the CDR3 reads TGTGCCAGCAGCTTAGGCCCTAGCGGCTACGAGCAGTACTTC.

CDR3 sequence (DNA): TGTGCCAGCTCACCCTCCCGGGCAGATACGCAGTATTTT. This sequence encodes CASSPSRADTQYF. The chain is built from TRBV18 and TRBJ2-3; D remains unclear. Trimming removed 3 bases at V and 4 bases at J, with 8 bases between. CDR1 and CDR2 from the germline V gene are KGHSH and LQKENI. This CDR3 region has 13 residues.